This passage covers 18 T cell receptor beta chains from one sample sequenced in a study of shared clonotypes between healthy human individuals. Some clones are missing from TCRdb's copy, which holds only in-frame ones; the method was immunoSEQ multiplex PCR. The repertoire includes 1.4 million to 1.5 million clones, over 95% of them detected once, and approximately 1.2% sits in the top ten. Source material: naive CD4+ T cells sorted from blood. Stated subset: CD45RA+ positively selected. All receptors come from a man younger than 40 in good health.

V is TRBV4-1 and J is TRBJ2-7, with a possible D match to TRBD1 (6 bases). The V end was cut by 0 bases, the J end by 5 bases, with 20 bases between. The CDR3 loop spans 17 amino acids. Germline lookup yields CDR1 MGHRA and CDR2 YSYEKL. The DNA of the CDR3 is TGCGCCAGCAGCCAAGAACCCTTGGGGAACAGGGCCCACGAGCAGTACTTC. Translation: CASSQEPLGNRAHEQYF.

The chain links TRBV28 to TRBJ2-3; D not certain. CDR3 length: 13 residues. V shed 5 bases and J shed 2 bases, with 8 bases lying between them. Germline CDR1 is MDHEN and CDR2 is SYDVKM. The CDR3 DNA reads TGTGCCAGCAGTCTTCGGTTCACAGATACGCAGTATTTT. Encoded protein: CASSLRFTDTQYF.

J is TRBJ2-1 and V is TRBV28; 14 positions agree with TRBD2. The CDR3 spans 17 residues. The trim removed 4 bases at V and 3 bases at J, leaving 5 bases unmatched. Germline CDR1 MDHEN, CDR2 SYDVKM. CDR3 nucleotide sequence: TGTGCCAGCAGTTCACTGGGGACTAGCGGGAGCTACAATGAGCAGTTCTTC. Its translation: CASSSLGTSGSYNEQFF.

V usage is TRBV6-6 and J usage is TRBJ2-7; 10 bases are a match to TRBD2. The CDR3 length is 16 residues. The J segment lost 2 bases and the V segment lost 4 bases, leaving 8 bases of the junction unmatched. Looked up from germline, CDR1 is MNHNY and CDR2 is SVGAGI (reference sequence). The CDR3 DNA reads TGTGCCAGCAGTTCAGCTGGACTAGCGGCGACCTACGAGCAGTACTTC. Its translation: CASSSAGLAATYEQYF.

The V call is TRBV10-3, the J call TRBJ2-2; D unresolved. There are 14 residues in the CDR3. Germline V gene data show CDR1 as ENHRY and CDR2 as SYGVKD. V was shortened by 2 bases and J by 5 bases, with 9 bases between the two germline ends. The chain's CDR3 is CAISEIRDTGELFF. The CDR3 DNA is TGTGCCATCAGTGAGATAAGGGATACCGGGGAGCTGTTTTTT.

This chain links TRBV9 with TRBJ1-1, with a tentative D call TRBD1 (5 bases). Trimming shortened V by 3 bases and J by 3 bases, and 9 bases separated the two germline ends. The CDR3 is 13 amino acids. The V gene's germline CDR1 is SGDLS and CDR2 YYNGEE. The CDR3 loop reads CASSGGGDTEAFF. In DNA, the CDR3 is TGTGCCAGCAGCGGGGGAGGGGACACTGAAGCTTTCTTT. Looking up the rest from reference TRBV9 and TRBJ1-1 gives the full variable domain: DSGVTQTPKHLITATGQRVTLRCSPRSGDLSVYWYQQSLDQGLQFLIQYYNGEERAKGNILERFSAQQFPDLHSELNLSSLELGDSALYFCASSGGGDTEAFFGQGTRLTVV.

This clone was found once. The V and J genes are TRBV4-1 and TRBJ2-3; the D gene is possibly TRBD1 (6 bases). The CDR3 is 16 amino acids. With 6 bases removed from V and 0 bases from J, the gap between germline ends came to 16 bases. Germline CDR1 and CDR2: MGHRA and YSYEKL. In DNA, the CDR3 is TGCGCCAGCAGTCTTACAGGGACCGCTAGCACAGATACGCAGTATTTT. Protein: CASSLTGTASTDTQYF.

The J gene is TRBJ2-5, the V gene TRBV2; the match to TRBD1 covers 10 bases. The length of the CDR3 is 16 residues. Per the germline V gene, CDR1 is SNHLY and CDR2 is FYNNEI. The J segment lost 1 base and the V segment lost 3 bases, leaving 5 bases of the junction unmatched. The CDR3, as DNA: TGTGCCAGCAGTGAGCACCGGGACAGGGGCCAAGAGACCCAGTACTTC. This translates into CASSEHRDRGQETQYF.

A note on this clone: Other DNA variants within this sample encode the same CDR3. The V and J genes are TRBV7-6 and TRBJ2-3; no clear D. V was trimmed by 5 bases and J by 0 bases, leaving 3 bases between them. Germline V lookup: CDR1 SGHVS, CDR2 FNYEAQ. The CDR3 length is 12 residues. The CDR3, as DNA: TGTGCCAGCAGCGCCAGCACAGATACGCAGTATTTT. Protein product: CASSASTDTQYF.

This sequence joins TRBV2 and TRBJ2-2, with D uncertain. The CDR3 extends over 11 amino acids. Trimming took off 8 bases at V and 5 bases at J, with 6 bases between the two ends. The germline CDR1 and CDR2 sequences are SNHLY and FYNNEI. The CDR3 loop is CASRWTGELFF. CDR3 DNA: TGTGCCAGCCGATGGACCGGGGAGCTGTTTTTT.

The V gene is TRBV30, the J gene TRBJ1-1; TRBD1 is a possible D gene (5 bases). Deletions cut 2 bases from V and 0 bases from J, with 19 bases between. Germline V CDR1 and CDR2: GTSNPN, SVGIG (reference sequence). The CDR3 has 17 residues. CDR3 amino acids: CAWSREGRLVMNTEAFF. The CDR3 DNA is TGTGCCTGGAGTCGAGAGGGACGGCTAGTCATGAACACTGAAGCTTTCTTT.

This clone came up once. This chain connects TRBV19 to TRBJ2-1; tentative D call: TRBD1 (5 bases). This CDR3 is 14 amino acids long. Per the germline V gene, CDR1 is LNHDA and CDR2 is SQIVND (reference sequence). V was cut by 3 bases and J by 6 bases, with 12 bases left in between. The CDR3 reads CASSMHRTGNEQFF. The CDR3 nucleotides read TGTGCCAGTAGTATGCACAGGACGGGCAATGAGCAGTTCTTC.

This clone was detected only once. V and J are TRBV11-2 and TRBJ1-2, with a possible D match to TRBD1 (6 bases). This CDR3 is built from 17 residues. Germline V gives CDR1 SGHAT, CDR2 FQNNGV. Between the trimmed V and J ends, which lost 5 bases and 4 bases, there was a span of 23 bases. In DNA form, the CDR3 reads TGTGCCAGCAGCCCTCGTGACAGGCCCATCGTGGGCTATGGCTACACCTTC. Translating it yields CASSPRDRPIVGYGYTF.

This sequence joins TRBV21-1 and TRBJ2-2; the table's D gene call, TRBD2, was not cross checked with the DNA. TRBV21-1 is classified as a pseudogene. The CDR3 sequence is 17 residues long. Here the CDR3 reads CASRLPSGREDTGELFF. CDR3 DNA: TGTGCCAGCAGACTACCTAGCGGGAGAGAAGACACCGGGGAGCTGTTTTTT.

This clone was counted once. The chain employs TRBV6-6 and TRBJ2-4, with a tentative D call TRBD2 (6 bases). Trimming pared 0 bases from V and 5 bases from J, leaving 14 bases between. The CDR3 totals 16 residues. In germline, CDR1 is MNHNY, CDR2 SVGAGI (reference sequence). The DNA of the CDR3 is TGTGCCAGCAGTTACTCGGAGACTAGACCCCAAAACATTCAGTACTTC. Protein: CASSYSETRPQNIQYF.

CDR3 DNA sequence: TGCAGCGTTAGACTGAGTGCCTACGAGCAGTACTTC. Its protein product is CSVRLSAYEQYF. The chain combines TRBV29-1 with TRBJ2-7; D is uncertain. The CDR3 consists of 12 residues. Trimming stripped 5 bases from V and 2 bases from J, with 10 bases between. Germline V gene lookup returns CDR1 SQVTM and CDR2 ANQGSEA.

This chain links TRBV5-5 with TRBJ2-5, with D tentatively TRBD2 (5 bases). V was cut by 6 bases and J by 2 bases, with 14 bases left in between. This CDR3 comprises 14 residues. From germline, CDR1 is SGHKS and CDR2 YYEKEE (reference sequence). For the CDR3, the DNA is TGTGCCAGCACCCAAATAGCGACTCAAGAGACCCAGTACTTC. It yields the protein CASTQIATQETQYF.

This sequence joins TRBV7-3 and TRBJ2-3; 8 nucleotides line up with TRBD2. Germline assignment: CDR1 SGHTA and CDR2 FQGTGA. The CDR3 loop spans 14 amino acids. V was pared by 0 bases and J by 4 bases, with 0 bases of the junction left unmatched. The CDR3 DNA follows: TGTGCCAGCAGCTTAACTAGCGGGGCAGATACGCAGTATTTT. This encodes CASSLTSGADTQYF.